A selection of T cell receptor beta chains follows, all from one sample in a study of shared clonotypes between healthy human individuals. Sequencing was performed with immunoSEQ multiplex PCR; in TCRdb, only in-frame clones are kept and a portion is missing. The repertoire holds approximately 2,300,000 clones, with roughly 90% as singletons. The sample comprised naive CD4+ T cells from PBMCs. These receptors were collected from a man younger than 35 in good health. Some clones in this sample may be carry-over from other donors' samples. The CDR3 runs from the conserved cysteine through the conserved F or W. Fields, in order: D gene, clone size, V gene, J gene, CDR3 DNA, CDR3 protein. A D gene is named only where the DNA matches it firmly. Clone size is not always given. Where it is, it says once, few, many or a class for expanded clones.

.,.,TRBV7-2,TRBJ2-2,TGTGCCAGCAGCCCACGGGTGGGGACCGGGGAGCTGTTTTTT,CASSPRVGTGELFF
.,.,TRBV28,TRBJ2-1,TGTGCCAGCAGTTCCCCGAGCTCCTACAATGAGCAGTTCTTC,CASSSPSSYNEQFF
.,.,TRBV12-5,TRBJ1-1,TGTGCTAGTGACCCTGGGGGGGACACTGAAGCTTTCTTT,CASDPGGDTEAFF
.,.,TRBV6-5,TRBJ2-7,TGTGCCAGCAGGCCACTGATATCCTACGAGCAGTACTTC,CASRPLISYEQYF
.,.,TRBV5-4,TRBJ1-2,TGTGCCAGCAGCTTGGGGGGCAGGGACTATGGCTACACCTTC,CASSLGGRDYGYTF
TRBD2,.,TRBV27,TRBJ2-2,TGTGCCAGCAGCTTGTCCGGGACTAGCGAAACCGGGGAGCTGTTTTTT,CASSLSGTSETGELFF
.,.,TRBV6-1,TRBJ1-2,TGTGCCAGCAGTGGCCAAATTTATGTGGACGACTATGGCTACACCTTC,CASSGQIYVDDYGYTF
.,.,TRBV5-1,TRBJ2-7,TGCGCCAGCAGCCCGATTCCGGGAAACTACGAGCAGTACTTC,CASSPIPGNYEQYF
TRBD2,.,TRBV18,TRBJ2-1,TGTGCCAGCTCACCACGTGGAAGTGGAGGAGCGGGATACAATGAGCAGTTCTTC,CASSPRGSGGAGYNEQFF
.,once,TRBV2,TRBJ2-2,TGTGCCAGCAGTGTAGCTAGGAGGGGCGGGGAGCTGTTTTTT,CASSVARRGGELFF
TRBD2,.,TRBV27,TRBJ2-5,TGTGCCAGCAGTTTTTGGGCTAGCGGGGGGGAGACCCAGTACTTC,CASSFWASGGETQYF
.,.,TRBV29-1,TRBJ2-3,TGCAGCACCAGTTGGGGCCTCACAGATACGCAGTATTTT,CSTSWGLTDTQYF
.,.,TRBV11-2,TRBJ1-3,TGTGCCAGCAGCTTATTTTTTACCTCTGGAAACACCATATATTTT,CASSLFFTSGNTIYF
.,.,TRBV25-1,TRBJ1-4,TGTGCCAGCAGTGAACGGCCCGGGGGTTATGAAAAACTGTTTTTT,CASSERPGGYEKLFF
.,once,TRBV6-6,TRBJ2-5,TGTGCCAGCAGTGCCGGGCTAACGGGTTCGGCCCAGTACTTC,CASSAGLTGSAQYF
TRBD1,.,TRBV27,TRBJ2-7,TGTGCCAGCAGACCGACCGGGACAGGGGGTTTGTACGAGCAGTACTTC,CASRPTGTGGLYEQYF
TRBD2,.,TRBV9,TRBJ2-1,TGTGCCAGCAGCCCCATAGCGGGAGGGAGGGATGAGCAGTTCTTC,CASSPIAGGRDEQFF
.,.,TRBV18,TRBJ2-1,TGTGCCAGCTCACCGGGCAGGGTGCCCTACAATGAGCAGTTCTTC,CASSPGRVPYNEQFF
.,few,TRBV7-5,TRBJ1-2,TGTGTCAGAAACCCTCCGACGGATCGCTACACCTTC,CVRNPPTDRYTF
TRBD2,once,TRBV18,TRBJ2-2,TGTGCCAGCTCACCACCCCTCGCGGGAGGACACACCGGGGAGCTGTTTTTT,CASSPPLAGGHTGELFF
.,.,TRBV5-1,TRBJ1-2,TGCGCCAGCAGCTTGGGACAGAAGACCTATGGCTACACCTTC,CASSLGQKTYGYTF
.,.,TRBV28,TRBJ2-6,TGTGCCAGCATGATGGGGGGCATACCCTCTGGGGCCAACGTCCTGACTTTC,CASMMGGIPSGANVLTF
.,.,TRBV7-9,TRBJ1-1,TGTGCCAGCAGCTTAGGGACAGAAGCTTTCTTT,CASSLGTEAFF
TRBD2,.,TRBV9,TRBJ2-7,TGTGCCAGCAGTTTTGGACTAGCGGGAGGTGGGGACGAGCAGTACTTC,CASSFGLAGGGDEQYF
.,.,TRBV19,TRBJ1-5,TGTGCCAGTAGTACCTCACCACAGATGCAGGGCAATCAGCCCCAGCATTTT,CASSTSPQMQGNQPQHF
.,.,TRBV27,TRBJ2-5,TGTGCCAGCAGTTCCCCCCCCGGTAGGGGTCCGGAGACCCAGTACTTC,CASSSPPGRGPETQYF
.,.,TRBV2,TRBJ1-2,TGTGCCAGCAGTGAAGGGCCGAGTAACTATGGCTACACCTTC,CASSEGPSNYGYTF
.,.,TRBV9,TRBJ2-1,TGTGCCAGCAGCGTCGGGACGTTAGACAATGAGCAGTTCTTC,CASSVGTLDNEQFF
.,.,TRBV28,TRBJ1-1,TGTGCCAGCAGACGGTGGGAAAACACTGAAGCTTTCTTT,CASRRWENTEAFF
TRBD2,.,TRBV27,TRBJ2-3,TGTGCCAGCACTTCGGGACTAGCGAGCACAGATACGCAGTATTTT,CASTSGLASTDTQYF
TRBD1,.,TRBV5-5,TRBJ1-3,TGTGCCAGCAGCTCCTGGACAGGGGGAAGTGGAAACACCATATATTTT,CASSSWTGGSGNTIYF
TRBD1,few,TRBV18,TRBJ1-1,TGTGCCAGCTCACTGGGTACAGGGGGGAACACTGAAGCTTTCTTT,CASSLGTGGNTEAFF
TRBD1,.,TRBV7-9,TRBJ2-3,TGTGCCAGCAGCCAGGGGGCAGATACGCAGTATTTT,CASSQGADTQYF
TRBD1,few,TRBV10-3,TRBJ1-1,TGTGCCATCAGAGGGACAGGTTTAACTCGGACTGAAGCTTTCTTT,CAIRGTGLTRTEAFF
TRBD1,.,TRBV6-1,TRBJ1-5,TGTGCCAGCAGTGAAGCGCGAGGACAGGGGGTGAGCAATCAGCCCCAGCATTTT,CASSEARGQGVSNQPQHF
TRBD2,once,TRBV9,TRBJ2-7,TGTGCCAGCAGCCCCCGCGGACTAGCAACCACCTACGAGCAGTACTTC,CASSPRGLATTYEQYF
.,.,TRBV10-2,TRBJ1-5,TGCGCCAGCAGTGGTGTAGGTCGTGTTTGGAATCAGCCCCAGCATTTT,CASSGVGRVWNQPQHF
.,.,TRBV27,TRBJ1-1,TGTGCCAGCAGTGTAACCGGCCCTACGGGAGCTTTCTTT,CASSVTGPTGAFF
.,.,TRBV28,TRBJ2-3,TGTGCCAGCTGGAGAGATACGCAGTATTTT,CASWRDTQYF
TRBD2,.,TRBV11-1,TRBJ2-7,TGTGCCAGCAGCCGCCTCGTGGCGGGGGATACCTACGAGCAGTACTTC,CASSRLVAGDTYEQYF
.,few,TRBV28,TRBJ1-1,TGTGCCAGCAGTAACAATGGACGGACGAACACTGAAGCTTTCTTT,CASSNNGRTNTEAFF
TRBD2,.,TRBV28,TRBJ2-1,TGTGCCAGCAGTTTATGGGGACTAGCGGGAGGAGGGCAGGGGAGGTTCTTC,CASSLWGLAGGGQGRFF
.,once,TRBV4-1,TRBJ2-7,TGCGCCAGCAGCCAAGGGAGGGAATACTACGAGCAGTACTTC,CASSQGREYYEQYF
.,.,TRBV28,TRBJ2-2,TGTGCCAGCAGTTCGCCCGGGCACACCGGGGAGCTGTTTTTT,CASSSPGHTGELFF
.,.,TRBV5-4,TRBJ2-7,TGTGCCAGCAGCTATAGGCGGTCCCCCTACGAGCAGTACTTC,CASSYRRSPYEQYF
.,.,TRBV28,TRBJ1-1,TGTGCCAGCAGTAAGGGGGCTGAAGCTTTCTTT,CASSKGAEAFF
TRBD1,.,TRBV4-1,TRBJ2-7,TGCGCCAGCAGCCAACCGGGACAGGGAACCTACGAGCAGTACTTC,CASSQPGQGTYEQYF
TRBD2,.,TRBV7-9,TRBJ2-1,TGTGCCAGCAGCCACAGCGGGGAGGGAGGGCCTGGCAATGAGCAGTTCTTC,CASSHSGEGGPGNEQFF
.,.,TRBV28,TRBJ1-1,TGTGCCAGCAGTTTTCCGACAGGACGGAATAAGGCTTTCTTT,CASSFPTGRNKAFF
.,.,TRBV10-3,TRBJ2-7,TGTGCCATCAGTGGTGGTAAACAGGCCTACGAGCAGTACTTC,CAISGGKQAYEQYF
TRBD2,.,TRBV19,TRBJ2-3,TGTGCCAGTAGGGGAGCTAGCGGGATCACAGATACGCAGTATTTT,CASRGASGITDTQYF
.,.,TRBV7-2,TRBJ2-2,TGTGCCAGCAGCCGGACAGCGAACACCGGGGAGCTGTTTTTT,CASSRTANTGELFF
.,.,TRBV2,TRBJ1-4,TGTGCCAGCACGACCAGGGGTGACGGAAAACTGTTTTTT,CASTTRGDGKLFF
.,few,TRBV25-1,TRBJ1-1,TGTGCCAGCAGTGGGGGCCACACTGAAGCTTTCTTT,CASSGGHTEAFF
.,.,TRBV28,TRBJ1-4,TGTGCCAGCAGTGAGATGGAAGGCGGACGGTGGGAAAAACTGTTTTTT,CASSEMEGGRWEKLFF
TRBD1,.,TRBV7-2,TRBJ2-5,TGTGCCAGCAGCCTCAACAGGGGCTGGGAGACCCAGTACTTC,CASSLNRGWETQYF
.,.,TRBV28,TRBJ1-4,TGTGCCAGCAGTAGCCTTTTTGGTGAAAAACTGTTTTTT,CASSSLFGEKLFF
.,.,TRBV27,TRBJ2-6,TGTGCCAGCAGTTTACGCCTCTCTGGGGCCAACGTCCTGACTTTC,CASSLRLSGANVLTF
TRBD2,.,TRBV18,TRBJ2-3,TGTGCCAGCTCACTTTCCGGGAGGGTAGATACGCAGTATTTT,CASSLSGRVDTQYF